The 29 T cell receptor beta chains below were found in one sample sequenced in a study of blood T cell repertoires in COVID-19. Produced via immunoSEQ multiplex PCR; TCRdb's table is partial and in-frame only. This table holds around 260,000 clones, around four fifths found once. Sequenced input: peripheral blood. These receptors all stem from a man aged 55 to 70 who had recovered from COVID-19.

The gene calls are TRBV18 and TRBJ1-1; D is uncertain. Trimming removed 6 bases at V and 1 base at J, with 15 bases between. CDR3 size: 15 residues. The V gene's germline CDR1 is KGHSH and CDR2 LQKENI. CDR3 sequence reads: CASSDRRRQNTEAFF. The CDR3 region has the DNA TGTGCCAGCTCTGACCGGAGACGGCAGAACACTGAAGCTTTCTTT.

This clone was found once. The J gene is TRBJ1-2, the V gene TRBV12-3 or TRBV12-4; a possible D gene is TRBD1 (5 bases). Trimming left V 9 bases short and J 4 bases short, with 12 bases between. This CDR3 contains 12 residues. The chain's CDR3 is CASALGGYGYTF. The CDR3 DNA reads TGTGCCAGTGCGCTGGGGGGCTATGGCTACACCTTC.

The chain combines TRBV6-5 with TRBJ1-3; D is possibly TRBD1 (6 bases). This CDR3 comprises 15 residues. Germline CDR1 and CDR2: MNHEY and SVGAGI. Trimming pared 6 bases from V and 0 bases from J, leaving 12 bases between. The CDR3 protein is CASSDRSGSGNTIYF. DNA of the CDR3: TGTGCCAGCAGCGACAGGTCGGGCTCTGGAAACACCATATATTTT.

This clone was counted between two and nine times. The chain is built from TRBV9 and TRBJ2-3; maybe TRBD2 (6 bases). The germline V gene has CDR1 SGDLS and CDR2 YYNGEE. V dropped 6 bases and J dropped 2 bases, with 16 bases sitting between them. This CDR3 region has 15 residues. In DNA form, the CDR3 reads TGTGCCAGCACCTTGGCGGGGCAAATCACAGATACGCAGTATTTT. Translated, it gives CASTLAGQITDTQYF. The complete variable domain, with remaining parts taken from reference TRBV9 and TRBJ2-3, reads DSGVTQTPKHLITATGQRVTLRCSPRSGDLSVYWYQQSLDQGLQFLIQYYNGEERAKGNILERFSAQQFPDLHSELNLSSLELGDSALYFCASTLAGQITDTQYFGPGTRLTVL.

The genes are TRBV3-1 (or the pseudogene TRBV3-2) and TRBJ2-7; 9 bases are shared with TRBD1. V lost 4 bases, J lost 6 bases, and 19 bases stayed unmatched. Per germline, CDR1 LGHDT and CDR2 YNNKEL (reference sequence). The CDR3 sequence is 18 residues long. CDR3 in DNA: TGTGCCAGCAGCCCAGCCGGGACAGGGAGGATCGGAGAGGTCGAGCAGTACTTC. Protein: CASSPAGTGRIGEVEQYF.

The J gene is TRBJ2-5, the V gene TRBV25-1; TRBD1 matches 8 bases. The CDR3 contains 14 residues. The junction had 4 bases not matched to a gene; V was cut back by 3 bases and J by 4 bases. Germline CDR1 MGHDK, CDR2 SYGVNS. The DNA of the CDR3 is TGTGCCAGCAGTGACAGGGGGCTTAGAGAGACCCAGTACTTC. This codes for CASSDRGLRETQYF.

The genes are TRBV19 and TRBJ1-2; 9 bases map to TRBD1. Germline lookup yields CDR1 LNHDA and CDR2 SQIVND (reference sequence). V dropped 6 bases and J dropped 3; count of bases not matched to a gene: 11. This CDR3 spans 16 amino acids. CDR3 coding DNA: TGTGCCAGTAGGAGGAACAGGGGGCCCGGGGACTATGGCTACACCTTC. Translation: CASRRNRGPGDYGYTF. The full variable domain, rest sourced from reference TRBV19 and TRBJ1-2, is DGGITQSPKYLFRKEGQNVTLSCEQNLNHDAMYWYRQDPGQGLRLIYYSQIVNDFQKGDIAEGYSVSREKKESFPLTVTSAQKNPTAFYLCASRRNRGPGDYGYTFGSGTRLTVV.

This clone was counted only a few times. DNA for the CDR3: TGTGCCAGCAGTGGATCGAGACAGTCAACTAATGAAAAACTGTTTTTT. Protein product: CASSGSRQSTNEKLFF. The chain carries TRBV2 and TRBJ1-4; the D gene is possibly TRBD1 (5 bases). Germline CDR1 reads SNHLY; CDR2 reads FYNNEI. The V end was cut by 4 bases, the J end by 0 bases, with 12 bases between. The CDR3 covers 16 residues.

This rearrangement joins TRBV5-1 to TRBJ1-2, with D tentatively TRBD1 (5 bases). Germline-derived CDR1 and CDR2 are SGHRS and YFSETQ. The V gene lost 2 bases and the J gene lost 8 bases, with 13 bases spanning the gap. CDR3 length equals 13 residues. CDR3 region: CASSFSDSRGYTF. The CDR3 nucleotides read TGCGCCAGCAGCTTCTCAGACAGTCGCGGCTACACCTTC.

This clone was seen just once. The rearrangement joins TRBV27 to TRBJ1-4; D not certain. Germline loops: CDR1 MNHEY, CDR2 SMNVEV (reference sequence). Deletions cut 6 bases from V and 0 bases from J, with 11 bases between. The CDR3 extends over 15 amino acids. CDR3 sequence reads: CASRPHRSTNEKLFF. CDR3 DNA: TGTGCCAGCAGACCGCACAGATCAACTAATGAAAAACTGTTTTTT.

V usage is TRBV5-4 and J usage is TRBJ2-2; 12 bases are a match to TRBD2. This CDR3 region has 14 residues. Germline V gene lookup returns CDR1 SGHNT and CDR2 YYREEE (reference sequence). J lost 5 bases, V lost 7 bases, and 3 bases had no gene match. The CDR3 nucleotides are TGTGCCAGCGGGCTAGCGGGGGGGACCGGGGAGCTGTTTTTT. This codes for CASGLAGGTGELFF.

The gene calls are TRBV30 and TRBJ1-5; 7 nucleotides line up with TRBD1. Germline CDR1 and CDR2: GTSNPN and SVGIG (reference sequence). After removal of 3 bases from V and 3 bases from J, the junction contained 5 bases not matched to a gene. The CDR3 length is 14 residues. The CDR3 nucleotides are TGTGCCTGGAGGACCAGGGGGGACAATCAGCCCCAGCATTTT. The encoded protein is CAWRTRGDNQPQHF.

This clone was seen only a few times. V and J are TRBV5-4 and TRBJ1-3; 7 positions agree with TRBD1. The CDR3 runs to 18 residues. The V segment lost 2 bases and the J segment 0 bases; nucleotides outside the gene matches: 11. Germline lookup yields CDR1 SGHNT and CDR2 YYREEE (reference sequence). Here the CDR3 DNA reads TGTGCCAGCAGCTTCGGACAGGCCAGGACTGACTCTGGAAACACCATATATTTT. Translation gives CASSFGQARTDSGNTIYF.

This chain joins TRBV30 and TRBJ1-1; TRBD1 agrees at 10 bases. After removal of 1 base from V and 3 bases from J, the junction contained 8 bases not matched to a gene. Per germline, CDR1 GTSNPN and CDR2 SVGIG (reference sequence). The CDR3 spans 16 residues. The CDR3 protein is CAWSARQGARDTEAFF. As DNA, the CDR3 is TGTGCCTGGAGTGCGCGACAGGGGGCTCGGGACACTGAAGCTTTCTTT.

The CDR3 sequence is CASSQRGGSGNTIYF. The CDR3 nucleotides are TGTGCCAGCAGCCAGAGGGGGGGTTCGGGAAACACCATATATTTT. The chain uses TRBV3-1 (or the pseudogene TRBV3-2) and TRBJ1-3; a possible D gene is TRBD1 (6 bases). V lost 3 bases to trimming and J lost 4 bases, with 13 bases between them. This CDR3 has 15 residues. Per germline, CDR1 LGHDT and CDR2 YNNKEL (reference sequence).

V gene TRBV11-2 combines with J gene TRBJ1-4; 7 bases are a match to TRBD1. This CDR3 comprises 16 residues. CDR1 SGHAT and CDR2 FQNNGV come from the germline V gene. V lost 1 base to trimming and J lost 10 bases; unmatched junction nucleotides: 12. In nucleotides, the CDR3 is TGTGCCAGCAGCTTAGTCCCAGGGGGAGTTGGGGGAAAACTGTTTTTT. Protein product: CASSLVPGGVGGKLFF.

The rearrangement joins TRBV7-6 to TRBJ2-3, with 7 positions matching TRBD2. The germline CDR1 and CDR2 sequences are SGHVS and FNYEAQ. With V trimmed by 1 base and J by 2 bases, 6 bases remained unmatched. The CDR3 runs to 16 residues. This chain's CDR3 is CASSLGPSGNTDTQYF. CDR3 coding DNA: TGTGCCAGCAGCTTAGGGCCTAGCGGAAACACAGATACGCAGTATTTT.

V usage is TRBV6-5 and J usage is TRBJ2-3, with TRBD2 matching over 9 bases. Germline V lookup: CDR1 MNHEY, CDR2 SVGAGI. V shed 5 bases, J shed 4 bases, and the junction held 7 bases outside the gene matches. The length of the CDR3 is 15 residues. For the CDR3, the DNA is TGTGCCAGCAGTCAGGGTGGACTAGCGTCAGATACGCAGTATTTT. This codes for CASSQGGLASDTQYF.

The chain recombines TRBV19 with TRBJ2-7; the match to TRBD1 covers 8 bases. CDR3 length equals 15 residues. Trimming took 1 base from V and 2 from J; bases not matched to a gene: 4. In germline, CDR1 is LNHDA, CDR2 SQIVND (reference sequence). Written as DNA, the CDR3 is TGTGCCAGTAGTATAGGGCAGGGGGCCACCTACGAGCAGTACTTC. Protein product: CASSIGQGATYEQYF. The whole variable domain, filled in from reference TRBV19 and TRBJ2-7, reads DGGITQSPKYLFRKEGQNVTLSCEQNLNHDAMYWYRQDPGQGLRLIYYSQIVNDFQKGDIAEGYSVSREKKESFPLTVTSAQKNPTAFYLCASSIGQGATYEQYFGPGTRLTVT.

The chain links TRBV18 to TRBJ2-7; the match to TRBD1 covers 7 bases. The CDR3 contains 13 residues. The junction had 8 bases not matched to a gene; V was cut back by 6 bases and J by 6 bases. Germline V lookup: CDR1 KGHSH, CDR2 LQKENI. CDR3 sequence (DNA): TGTGCCAGCTCGCCCGGGACAGTCTCCGAGCAGTACTTC. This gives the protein CASSPGTVSEQYF.

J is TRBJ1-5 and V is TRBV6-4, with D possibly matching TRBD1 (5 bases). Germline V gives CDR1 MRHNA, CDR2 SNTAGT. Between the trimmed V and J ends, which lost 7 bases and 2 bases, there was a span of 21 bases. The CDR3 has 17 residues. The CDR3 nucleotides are TGTGCCAGCAAAGACCGGTATTCGGGGGGGGGCAATCAGCCCCAGCATTTT. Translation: CASKDRYSGGGNQPQHF.

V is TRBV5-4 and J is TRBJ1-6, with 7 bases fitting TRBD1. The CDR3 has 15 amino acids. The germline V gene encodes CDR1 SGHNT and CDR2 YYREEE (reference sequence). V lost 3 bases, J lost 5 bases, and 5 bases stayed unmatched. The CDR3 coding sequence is TGTGCCAGCAGCTGGGGCGGGACAGATAATTCACCCCTCCACTTT. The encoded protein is CASSWGGTDNSPLHF.

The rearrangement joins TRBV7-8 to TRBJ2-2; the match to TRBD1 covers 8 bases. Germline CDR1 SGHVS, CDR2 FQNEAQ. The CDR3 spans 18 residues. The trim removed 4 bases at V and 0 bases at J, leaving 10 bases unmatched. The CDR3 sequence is CASSSGTGGFANTGELFF. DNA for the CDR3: TGTGCCAGCAGCTCCGGGACAGGAGGGTTCGCGAACACCGGGGAGCTGTTTTTT.

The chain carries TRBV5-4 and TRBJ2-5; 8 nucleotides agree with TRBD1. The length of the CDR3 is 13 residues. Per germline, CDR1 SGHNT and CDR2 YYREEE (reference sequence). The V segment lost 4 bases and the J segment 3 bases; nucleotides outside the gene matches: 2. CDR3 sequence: CASSKGQEETQYF. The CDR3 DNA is TGTGCCAGCAGCAAGGGACAGGAAGAGACCCAGTACTTC.

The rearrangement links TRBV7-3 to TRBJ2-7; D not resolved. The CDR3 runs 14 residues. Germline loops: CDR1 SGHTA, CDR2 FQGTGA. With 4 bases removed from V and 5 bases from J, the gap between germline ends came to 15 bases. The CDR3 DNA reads TGTGCCAGCAGCTCCCGCAGTCCCTTCGACGAGCAGTACTTC. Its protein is CASSSRSPFDEQYF.

The CDR3 loop is CASSQEASGGILDTQYF. The CDR3 bases are TGCGCCAGCAGCCAAGAGGCTAGCGGGGGTATTCTAGATACGCAGTATTTT. This chain links TRBV4-1 with TRBJ2-3, with TRBD2 matching over 10 bases. This CDR3 spans 17 amino acids. V lost 0 bases and J lost 5; bases outside the gene matches: 8. The germline CDR1 and CDR2 sequences are MGHRA and YSYEKL.

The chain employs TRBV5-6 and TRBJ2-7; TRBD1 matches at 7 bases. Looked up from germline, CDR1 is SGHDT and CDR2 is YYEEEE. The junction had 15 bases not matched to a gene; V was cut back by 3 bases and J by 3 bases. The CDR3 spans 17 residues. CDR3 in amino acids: CASSSPPGTVTYYEQYF. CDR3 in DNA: TGTGCCAGCAGCTCCCCACCCGGGACAGTAACGTACTACGAGCAGTACTTC.

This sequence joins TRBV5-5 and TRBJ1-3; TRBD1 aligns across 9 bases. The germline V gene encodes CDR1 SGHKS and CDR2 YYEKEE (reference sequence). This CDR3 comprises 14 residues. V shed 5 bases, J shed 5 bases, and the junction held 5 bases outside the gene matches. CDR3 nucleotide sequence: TGTGCCAGCAGGCCGGGACAGGGAAGAAACACCATATATTTT. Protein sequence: CASRPGQGRNTIYF.

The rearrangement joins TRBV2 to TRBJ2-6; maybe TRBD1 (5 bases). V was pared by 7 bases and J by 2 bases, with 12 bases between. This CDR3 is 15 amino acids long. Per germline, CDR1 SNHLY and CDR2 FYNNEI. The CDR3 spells CASKVREAGANVLTF. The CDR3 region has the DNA TGTGCCAGCAAGGTCAGGGAAGCTGGGGCCAACGTCCTGACTTTC.